One T cell receptor (beta chain) is described in this entry. Its specificity is not known. At testing, patients were 2 to 39 years old, with reduced naive and increased memory T-cell proportions. CD4+ cells were sorted into CD25-high CD127-low regulatory cells and CD25-low CD127-high conventional cells. This record comes from a study of regulatory T cells. Study-wide results and caveats: Skewed V and J usage and few unique V-J pairs marked patient repertoires, most in Tregs. In CD3G-deficient patients, conventional CD4+ T cells were enriched for hydrophobic CDR3 residues at positions 6 and 7.

The PCR used 52 TRBV and 13 TRBJ primers. Profiling relied on immunoSEQ multiplex PCR, and the TCRdb table lists in-frame clones only, not all of them. The sample has over 20,000 clones, 70% to 90% seen once. The CDR3 extends over 17 amino acids. V lost 1 base to trimming and J lost 1 base; unmatched junction nucleotides: 9. The V gene's germline CDR1 is SGHAT and CDR2 FQNNGV. The genes are TRBV11-2 and TRBJ2-7, with 8 bases matching TRBD2. What was sequenced was conventional CD4+ T cells sorted from blood. The receptor was derived from a child aged 5-17 years with CD3G deficiency. This chain's CDR3 is CASSLGDSGVRSYEQYF. CDR3 in DNA: TGTGCCAGCAGCTTAGGGGATAGCGGGGTTCGATCCTACGAGCAGTACTTC.